Given below is one T cell receptor (beta chain) in context. Its matching antigen is unknown. CDR1 is SGHKS, CDR2 YYEKEE, per germline (reference sequence). The CDR3 totals 18 residues. V shed 0 bases and J shed 0 bases, with 16 bases lying between them. PCR involved 60 Vbeta and 13 Jbeta primers. Assay used: immunoSEQ multiplex PCR; TCRdb lists only in-frame clones, some missing. The data contain about 120,000 clones, approximately 80% of them singletons. The sample originates from a study of cytomegalovirus exposure and HLA in healthy donors. Study-level results: Altogether, 150 to 200 TCR beta chains were recorded as cytomegalovirus-associated.

Specimen: PBMCs. The chain has TRBV5-5 and TRBJ2-1; D perhaps matches TRBD2 (5 bases). The TCR sequence derives from a male donor in good health and CMV-seronegative. The CDR3, as DNA: TGTGCCAGCAGCTTGGGTTCGGCATCGGGAAGCTCCTACAATGAGCAGTTCTTC. Encoded protein: CASSLGSASGSSYNEQFF.